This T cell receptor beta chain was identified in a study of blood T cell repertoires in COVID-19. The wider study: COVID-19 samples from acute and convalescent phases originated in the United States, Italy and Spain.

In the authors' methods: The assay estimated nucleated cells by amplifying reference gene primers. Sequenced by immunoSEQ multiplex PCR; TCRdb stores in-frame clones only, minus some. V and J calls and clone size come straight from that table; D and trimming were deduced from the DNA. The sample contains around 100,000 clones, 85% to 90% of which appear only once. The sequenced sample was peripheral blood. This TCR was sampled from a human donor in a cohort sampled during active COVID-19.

CDR3 amino acids: CASLGGLHTGELFF. The DNA for the CDR3 is TGCGCCAGTCTGGGGGGGCTGCACACCGGGGAGCTGTTTTTT. This sequence joins TRBV5-1 and TRBJ2-2, with D perhaps TRBD2 (7 bases). From germline, CDR1 is SGHRS and CDR2 YFSETQ. Trimming stripped 8 bases from V and 3 bases from J, with 14 bases between. The CDR3 is 14 residues long. The entire variable domain, with the rest obtained from reference TRBV5-1 and TRBJ2-2, is as follows: KAGVTQTPRYLIKTRGQQVTLSCSPISGHRSVSWYQQTPGQGLQFLFEYFSETQRNKGNFPGRFSGRQFSNSRSEMNVSTLELGDSALYLCASLGGLHTGELFFGEGSRLTVL.